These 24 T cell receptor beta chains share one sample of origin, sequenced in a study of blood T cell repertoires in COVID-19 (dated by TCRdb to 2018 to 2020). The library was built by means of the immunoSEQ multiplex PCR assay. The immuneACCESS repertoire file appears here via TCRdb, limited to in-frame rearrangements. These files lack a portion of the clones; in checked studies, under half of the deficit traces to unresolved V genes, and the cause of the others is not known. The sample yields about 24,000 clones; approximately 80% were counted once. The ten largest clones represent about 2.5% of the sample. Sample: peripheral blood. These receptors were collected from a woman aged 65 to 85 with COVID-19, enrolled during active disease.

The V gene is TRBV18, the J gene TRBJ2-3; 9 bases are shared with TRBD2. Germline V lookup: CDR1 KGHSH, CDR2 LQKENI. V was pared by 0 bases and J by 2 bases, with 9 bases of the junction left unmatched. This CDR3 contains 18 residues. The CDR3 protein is CASSPPVGQRGATDTQYF. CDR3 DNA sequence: TGTGCCAGCTCACCACCGGTGGGCCAGCGGGGGGCCACAGATACGCAGTATTTT.

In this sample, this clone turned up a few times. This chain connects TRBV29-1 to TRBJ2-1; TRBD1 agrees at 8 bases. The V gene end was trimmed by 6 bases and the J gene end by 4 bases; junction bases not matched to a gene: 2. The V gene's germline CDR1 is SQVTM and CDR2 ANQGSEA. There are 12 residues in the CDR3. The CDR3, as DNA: TGCAGCGTAGGACAGGGTTACAATGAGCAGTTCTTC. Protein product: CSVGQGYNEQFF.

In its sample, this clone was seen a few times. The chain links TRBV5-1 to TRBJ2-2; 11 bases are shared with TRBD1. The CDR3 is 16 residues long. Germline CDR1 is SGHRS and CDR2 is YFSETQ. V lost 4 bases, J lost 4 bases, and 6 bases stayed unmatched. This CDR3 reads CASSDLGQGGTGELFF. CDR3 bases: TGCGCCAGCAGCGACCTGGGACAGGGGGGCACCGGGGAGCTGTTTTTT.

The CDR3 region is CASSFSGTVRGYTF. DNA of the CDR3: TGTGCCAGCAGCTTCTCCGGGACTGTTAGGGGCTACACCTTC. The chain employs TRBV11-3 and TRBJ1-2, with TRBD1 as a possible D gene (5 bases). This CDR3 has 14 residues. The V gene lost 3 bases and the J gene lost 8 bases, with 16 bases spanning the gap. Germline-derived CDR1 and CDR2 are SGHNT and YENEEA.

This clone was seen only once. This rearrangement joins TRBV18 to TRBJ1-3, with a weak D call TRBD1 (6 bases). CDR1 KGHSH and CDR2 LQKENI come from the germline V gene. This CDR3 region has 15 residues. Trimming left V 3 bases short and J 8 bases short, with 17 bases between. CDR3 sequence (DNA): TGTGCCAGCTCACCTCAGACAGGTTATGAAGACACCATATATTTT. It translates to CASSPQTGYEDTIYF.

Here the CDR3 DNA reads TGTGCCAGTACCGTCACAGTGAACACTGAAGCTTTCTTT. This gives the protein CASTVTVNTEAFF. The gene calls are TRBV19 and TRBJ1-1, with D unresolved. Trimming removed 7 bases from V and 0 bases from J, with 9 bases in between. The CDR3 is 13 amino acids. CDR1 LNHDA and CDR2 SQIVND come from the germline V gene (reference sequence).

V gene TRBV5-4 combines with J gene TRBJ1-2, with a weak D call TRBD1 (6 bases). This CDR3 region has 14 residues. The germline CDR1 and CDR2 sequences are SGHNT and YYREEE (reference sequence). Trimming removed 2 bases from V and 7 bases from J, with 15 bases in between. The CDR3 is CASSFPGTMGGYTF. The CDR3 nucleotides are TGTGCCAGCAGCTTCCCCGGGACAATGGGTGGCTACACCTTC. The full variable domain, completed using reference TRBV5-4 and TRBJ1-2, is ETGVTQSPTHLIKTRGQQVTLRCSSQSGHNTVSWYQQALGQGPQFIFQYYREEENGRGNFPPRFSGLQFPNYSSELNVNALELDDSALYLCASSFPGTMGGYTFGSGTRLTVV.

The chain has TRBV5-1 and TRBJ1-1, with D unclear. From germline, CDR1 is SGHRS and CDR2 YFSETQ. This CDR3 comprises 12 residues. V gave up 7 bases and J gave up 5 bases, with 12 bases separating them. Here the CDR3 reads CASAKAGTEAFF. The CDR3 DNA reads TGCGCCAGCGCCAAGGCCGGGACTGAAGCTTTCTTT.

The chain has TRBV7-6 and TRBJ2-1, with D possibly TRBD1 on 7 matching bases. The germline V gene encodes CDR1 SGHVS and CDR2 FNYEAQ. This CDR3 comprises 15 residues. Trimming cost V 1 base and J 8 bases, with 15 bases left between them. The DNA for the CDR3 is TGTGCCAGCAGCTTAGATGGAGGGGACAGAGATGAGCAGTTCTTC. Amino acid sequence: CASSLDGGDRDEQFF.

CDR3 bases: TGTGCCAGCAGTGAAGATCTCAGCGGGGGGCTCACCGGGGAGCTGTTTTTT. It yields the protein CASSEDLSGGLTGELFF. V and J are TRBV6-1 and TRBJ2-2; TRBD2 aligns across 9 bases. The CDR3 totals 17 residues. The V and J ends lost 1 base and 4 bases, in that order; junction bases with no gene match: 7. Per the germline V gene, CDR1 is MNHNS and CDR2 is SASEGT.

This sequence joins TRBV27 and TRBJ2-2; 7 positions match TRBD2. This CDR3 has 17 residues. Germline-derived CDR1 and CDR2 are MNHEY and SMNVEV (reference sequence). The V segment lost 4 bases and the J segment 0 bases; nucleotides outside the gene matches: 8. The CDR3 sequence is CASSSPAGLTNTGELFF. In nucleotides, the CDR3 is TGTGCCAGCAGTTCACCTGCGGGACTAACGAACACCGGGGAGCTGTTTTTT.

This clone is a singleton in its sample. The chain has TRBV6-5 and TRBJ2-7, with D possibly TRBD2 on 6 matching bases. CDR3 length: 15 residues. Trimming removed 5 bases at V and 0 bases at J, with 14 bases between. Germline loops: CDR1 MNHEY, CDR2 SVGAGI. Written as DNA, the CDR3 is TGTGCCAGCAGTCAAACCGGGGGAACCTCCTACGAGCAGTACTTC. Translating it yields CASSQTGGTSYEQYF.

CDR3 nucleotide sequence: TGTGCCAGCAGCTTGAATACAAGGGAGCTGTTTTTT. This codes for CASSLNTRELFF. The gene calls are TRBV5-4 and TRBJ2-2; D gene ambiguous. V was shortened by 1 base and J by 9 bases, with 7 bases between the two germline ends. CDR1 SGHNT and CDR2 YYREEE come from the germline V gene (reference sequence). There are 12 residues in the CDR3. The complete variable domain, with remaining parts taken from reference TRBV5-4 and TRBJ2-2, reads ETGVTQSPTHLIKTRGQQVTLRCSSQSGHNTVSWYQQALGQGPQFIFQYYREEENGRGNFPPRFSGLQFPNYSSELNVNALELDDSALYLCASSLNTRELFFGEGSRLTVL.

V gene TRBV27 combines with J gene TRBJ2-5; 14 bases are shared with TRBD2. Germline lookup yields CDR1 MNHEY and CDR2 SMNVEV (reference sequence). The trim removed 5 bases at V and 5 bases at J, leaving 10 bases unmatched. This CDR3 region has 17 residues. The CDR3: CASSKGLAGARGETQYF. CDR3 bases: TGTGCCAGCAGTAAGGGACTAGCGGGAGCGCGGGGGGAGACCCAGTACTTC.

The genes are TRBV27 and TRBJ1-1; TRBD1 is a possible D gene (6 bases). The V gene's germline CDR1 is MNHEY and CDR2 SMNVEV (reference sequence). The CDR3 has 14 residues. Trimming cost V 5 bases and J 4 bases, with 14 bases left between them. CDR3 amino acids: CASSPPGQITEAFF. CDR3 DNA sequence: TGTGCCAGCAGTCCACCCGGACAGATCACTGAAGCTTTCTTT.

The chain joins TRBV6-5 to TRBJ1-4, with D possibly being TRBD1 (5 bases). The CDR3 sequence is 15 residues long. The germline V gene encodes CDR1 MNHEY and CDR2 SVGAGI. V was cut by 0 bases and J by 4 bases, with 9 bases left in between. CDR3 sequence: CASSYSGGFNEKLFF. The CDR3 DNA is TGTGCCAGCAGTTACTCCGGGGGATTTAATGAAAAACTGTTTTTT.

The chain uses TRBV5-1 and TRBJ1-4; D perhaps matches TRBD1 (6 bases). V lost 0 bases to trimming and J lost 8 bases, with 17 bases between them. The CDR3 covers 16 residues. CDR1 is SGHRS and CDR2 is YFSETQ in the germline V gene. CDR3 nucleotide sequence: TGCGCCAGCAGCTTGGGAAGGAGGACAGCTGAGGAAAAACTGTTTTTT. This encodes CASSLGRRTAEEKLFF.

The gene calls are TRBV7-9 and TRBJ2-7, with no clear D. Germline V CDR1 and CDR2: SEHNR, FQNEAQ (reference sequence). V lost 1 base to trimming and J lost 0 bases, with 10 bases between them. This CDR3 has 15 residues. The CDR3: CASSLGRVSSYEQYF. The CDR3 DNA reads TGTGCCAGCAGCTTAGGCCGGGTGAGCTCCTACGAGCAGTACTTC.

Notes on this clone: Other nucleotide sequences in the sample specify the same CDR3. The DNA of the CDR3 is TGCGCCAGCAGCTTGGCTCGGGGCCCGGGAGGTAACTATGGCTACACCTTC. Translation: CASSLARGPGGNYGYTF. The chain combines TRBV5-1 with TRBJ1-2, with D possibly being TRBD1 (5 bases). V lost 0 bases and J 1 base, leaving 16 bases between the germline ends. The CDR3 is 17 amino acids. Germline CDR1 and CDR2: SGHRS and YFSETQ.

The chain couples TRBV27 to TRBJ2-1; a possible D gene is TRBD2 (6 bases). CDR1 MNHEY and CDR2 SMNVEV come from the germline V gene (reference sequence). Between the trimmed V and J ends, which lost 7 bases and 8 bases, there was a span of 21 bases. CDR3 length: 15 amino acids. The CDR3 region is CASIYRGFGVDEQFF. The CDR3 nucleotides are TGTGCCAGCATATATCGGGGGTTCGGTGTGGATGAGCAGTTCTTC.

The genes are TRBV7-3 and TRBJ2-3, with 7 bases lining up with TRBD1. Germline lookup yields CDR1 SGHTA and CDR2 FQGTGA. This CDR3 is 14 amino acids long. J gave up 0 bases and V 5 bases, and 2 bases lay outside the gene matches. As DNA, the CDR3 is TGTGCCAGCAGCCTGACAGGGAGCACAGATACGCAGTATTTT. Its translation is CASSLTGSTDTQYF. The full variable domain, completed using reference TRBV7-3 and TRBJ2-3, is GAGVSQTPSNKVTEKGKYVELRCDPISGHTALYWYRQSLGQGPEFLIYFQGTGAADDSGLPNDRFFAVRPEGSVSTLKIQRTERGDSAVYLCASSLTGSTDTQYFGPGTRLTVL.

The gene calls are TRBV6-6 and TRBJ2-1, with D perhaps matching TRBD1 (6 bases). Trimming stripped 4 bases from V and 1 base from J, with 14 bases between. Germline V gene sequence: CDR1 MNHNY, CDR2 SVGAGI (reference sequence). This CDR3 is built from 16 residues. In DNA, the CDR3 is TGTGCCAGCAGTTTACAAACAGGGTTTTCCTACAATGAGCAGTTCTTC. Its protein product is CASSLQTGFSYNEQFF.

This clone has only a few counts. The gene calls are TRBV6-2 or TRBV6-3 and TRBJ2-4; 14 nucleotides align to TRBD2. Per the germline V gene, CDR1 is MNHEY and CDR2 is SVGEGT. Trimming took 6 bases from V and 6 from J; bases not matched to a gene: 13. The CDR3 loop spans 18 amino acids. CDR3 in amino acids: CASSPRGLAGDVGNIQYF. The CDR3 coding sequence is TGTGCCAGCAGCCCTAGGGGACTAGCGGGAGACGTCGGAAACATTCAGTACTTC.

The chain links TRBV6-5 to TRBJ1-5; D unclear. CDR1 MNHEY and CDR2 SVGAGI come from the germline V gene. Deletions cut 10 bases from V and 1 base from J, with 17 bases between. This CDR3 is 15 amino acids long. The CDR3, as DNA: TGTGCCACCACGTTTGAGGGATACAGCAATCAGCCCCAGCATTTT. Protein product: CATTFEGYSNQPQHF.